This T cell receptor (beta chain) is from a study of T cell repertoires in cytomegalovirus infection. Concerning this clonotype: Its antigen remains unknown.

Germline V gene lookup returns CDR1 LGHNT and CDR2 FRNRAP. The V end lost 6 bases, the J end lost 0 bases, and 21 bases lay between the germline ends. The CDR3 is 19 amino acids. MiXCR, applied by TCRdb to the reads, yields one record per CDR3 protein. The sample includes some 940,000 distinct CDR3 sequences, approximately 31% of them seen just once. The sequences come from cultured CD8+ T cells from PBMCs, collected from culture after CMV antigen stimulation. This chain links TRBV12-5 with TRBJ1-6, with D perhaps TRBD1 (5 bases). The TCR sequence derives from a human donor in good health (CMV status not recorded). Some clones in this sample may be carry-over from other donors' samples. The CDR3 here is CASGPPPRGKSSYNSPLHF. In nucleotides, the CDR3 is TGTGCTAGTGGCCCACCGCCCCGGGGCAAAAGCTCCTATAATTCACCCCTCCACTTT.